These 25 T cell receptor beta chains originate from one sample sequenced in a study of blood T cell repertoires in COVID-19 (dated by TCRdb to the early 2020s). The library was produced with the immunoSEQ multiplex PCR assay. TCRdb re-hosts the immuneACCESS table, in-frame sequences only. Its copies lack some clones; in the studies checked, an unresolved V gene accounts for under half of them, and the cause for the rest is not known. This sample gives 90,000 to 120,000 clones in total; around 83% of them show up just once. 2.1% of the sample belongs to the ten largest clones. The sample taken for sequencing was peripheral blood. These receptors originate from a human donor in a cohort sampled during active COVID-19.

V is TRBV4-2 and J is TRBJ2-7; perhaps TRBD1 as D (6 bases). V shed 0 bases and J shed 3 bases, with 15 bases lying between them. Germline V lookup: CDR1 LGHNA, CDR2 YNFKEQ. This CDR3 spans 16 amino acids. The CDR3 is CASSQESTRQVYEQYF. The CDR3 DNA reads TGTGCCAGCAGCCAAGAATCTACGAGACAGGTCTACGAGCAGTACTTC.

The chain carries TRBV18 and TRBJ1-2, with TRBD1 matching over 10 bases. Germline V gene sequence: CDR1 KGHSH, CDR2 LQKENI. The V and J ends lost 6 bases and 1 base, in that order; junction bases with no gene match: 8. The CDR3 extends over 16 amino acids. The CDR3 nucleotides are TGTGCCAGCTCTTGGGGGACAGGGGCGATTAACTATGGCTACACCTTC. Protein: CASSWGTGAINYGYTF.

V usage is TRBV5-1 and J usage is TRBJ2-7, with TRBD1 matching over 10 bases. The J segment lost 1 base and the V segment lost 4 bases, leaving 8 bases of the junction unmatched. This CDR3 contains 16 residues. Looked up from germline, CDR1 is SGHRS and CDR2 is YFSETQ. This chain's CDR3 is CASSAGDRGRSYEQYF. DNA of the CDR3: TGCGCCAGCAGCGCCGGTGACAGGGGGCGATCCTACGAGCAGTACTTC.

The CDR3 sequence: CASSRNRGGPYEQYF. CDR3 sequence (DNA): TGTGCCAGCAGCCGAAACAGGGGAGGCCCCTACGAGCAGTACTTC. This chain joins TRBV27 and TRBJ2-7, with D perhaps matching TRBD1 (7 bases). The CDR3 is 15 residues long. Germline V gives CDR1 MNHEY, CDR2 SMNVEV (reference sequence). V shed 6 bases and J shed 2 bases, with 17 bases lying between them.

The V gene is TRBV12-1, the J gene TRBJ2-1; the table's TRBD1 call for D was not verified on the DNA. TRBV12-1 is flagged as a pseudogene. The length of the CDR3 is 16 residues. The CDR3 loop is CASSFANDRTYNEQFF. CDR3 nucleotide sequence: TGTGCCAGCAGCTTTGCCAACGACAGAACCTACAATGAGCAGTTCTTC.

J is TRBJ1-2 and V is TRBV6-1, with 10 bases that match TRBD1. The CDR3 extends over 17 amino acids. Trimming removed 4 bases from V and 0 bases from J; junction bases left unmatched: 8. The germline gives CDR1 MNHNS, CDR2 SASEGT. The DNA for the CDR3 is TGTGCCAGCAGTGCCCGCCGGGACAGGGGATCTAACTATGGCTACACCTTC. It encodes CASSARRDRGSNYGYTF.

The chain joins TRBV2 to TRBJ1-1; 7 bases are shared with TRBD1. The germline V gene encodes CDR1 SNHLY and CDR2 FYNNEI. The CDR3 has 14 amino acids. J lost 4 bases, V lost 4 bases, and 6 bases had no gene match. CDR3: CASSATGESTEAFF. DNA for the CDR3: TGTGCCAGCAGTGCAACAGGGGAGAGCACTGAAGCTTTCTTT. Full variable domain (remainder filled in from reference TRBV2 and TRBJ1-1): EPEVTQTPSHQVTQMGQEVILRCVPISNHLYFYWYRQILGQKVEFLVSFYNNEISEKSEIFDDQFSVERPDGSNFTLKIRSTKLEDSAMYFCASSATGESTEAFFGQGTRLTVV.

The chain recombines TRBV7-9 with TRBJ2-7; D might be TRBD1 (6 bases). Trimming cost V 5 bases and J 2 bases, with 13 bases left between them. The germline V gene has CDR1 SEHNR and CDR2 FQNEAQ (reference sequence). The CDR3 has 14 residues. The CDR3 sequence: CASSPRGEAYEQYF. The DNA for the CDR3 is TGTGCCAGCAGCCCCAGGGGCGAAGCCTACGAGCAGTACTTC.

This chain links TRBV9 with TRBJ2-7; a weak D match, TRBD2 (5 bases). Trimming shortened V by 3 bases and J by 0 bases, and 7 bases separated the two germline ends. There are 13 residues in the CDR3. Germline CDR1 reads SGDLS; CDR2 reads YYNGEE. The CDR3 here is CASSGDYSYEQYF. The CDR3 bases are TGTGCCAGCAGCGGCGACTACTCCTACGAGCAGTACTTC.

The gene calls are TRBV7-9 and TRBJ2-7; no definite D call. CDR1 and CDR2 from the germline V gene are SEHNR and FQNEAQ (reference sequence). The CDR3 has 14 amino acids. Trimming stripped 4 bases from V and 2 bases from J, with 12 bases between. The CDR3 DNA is TGTGCCAGCAGCTGGCTAATTGGGCCCTACGAGCAGTACTTC. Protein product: CASSWLIGPYEQYF.

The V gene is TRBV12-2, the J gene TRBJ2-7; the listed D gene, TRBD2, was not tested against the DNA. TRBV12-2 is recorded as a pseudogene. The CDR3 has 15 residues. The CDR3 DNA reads TGTGCAAGTCGCTTAGGTGAGGGAGGGCCGCTCGAGCAGTACTTC. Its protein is CASRLGEGGPLEQYF.

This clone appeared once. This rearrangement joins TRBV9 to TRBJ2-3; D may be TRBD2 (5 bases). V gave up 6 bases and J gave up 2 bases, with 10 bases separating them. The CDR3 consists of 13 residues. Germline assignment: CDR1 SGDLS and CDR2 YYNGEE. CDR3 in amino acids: CASTGRNTDTQYF. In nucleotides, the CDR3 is TGTGCCAGCACGGGGAGAAACACAGATACGCAGTATTTT.

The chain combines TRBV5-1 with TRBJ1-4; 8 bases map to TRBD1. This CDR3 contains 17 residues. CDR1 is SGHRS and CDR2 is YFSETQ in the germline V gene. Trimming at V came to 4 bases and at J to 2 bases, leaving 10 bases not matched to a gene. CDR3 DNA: TGCGCCAGCAGCCTTGGACAGGGTGTTAGTACTAATGAAAAACTGTTTTTT. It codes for CASSLGQGVSTNEKLFF.

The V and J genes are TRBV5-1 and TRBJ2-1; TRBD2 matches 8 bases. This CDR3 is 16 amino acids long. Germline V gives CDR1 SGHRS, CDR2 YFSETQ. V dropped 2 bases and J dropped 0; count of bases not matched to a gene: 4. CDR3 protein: CASSFGLASSYNEQFF. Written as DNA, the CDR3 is TGCGCCAGCAGCTTTGGACTAGCCAGCTCCTACAATGAGCAGTTCTTC.

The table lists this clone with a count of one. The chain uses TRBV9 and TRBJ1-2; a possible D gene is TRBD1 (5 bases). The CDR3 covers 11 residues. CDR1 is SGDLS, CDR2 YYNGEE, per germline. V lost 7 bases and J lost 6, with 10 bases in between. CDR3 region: CASGGTDGYTF. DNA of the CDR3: TGTGCCAGCGGAGGGACGGATGGCTACACCTTC.

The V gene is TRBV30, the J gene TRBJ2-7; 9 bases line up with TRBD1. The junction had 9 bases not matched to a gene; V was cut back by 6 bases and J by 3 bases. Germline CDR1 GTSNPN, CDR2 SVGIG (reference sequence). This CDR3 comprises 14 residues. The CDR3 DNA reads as TGTGCCTGTTCTCGCGGGACAGGGCTCTACGAGCAGTACTTC. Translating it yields CACSRGTGLYEQYF.

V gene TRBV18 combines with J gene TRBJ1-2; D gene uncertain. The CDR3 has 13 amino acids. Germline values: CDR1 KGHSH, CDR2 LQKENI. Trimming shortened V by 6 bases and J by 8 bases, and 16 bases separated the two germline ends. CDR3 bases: TGTGCCAGCTCCCTGTCGGTCGGCGGAGGCTACACCTTC. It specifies CASSLSVGGGYTF.

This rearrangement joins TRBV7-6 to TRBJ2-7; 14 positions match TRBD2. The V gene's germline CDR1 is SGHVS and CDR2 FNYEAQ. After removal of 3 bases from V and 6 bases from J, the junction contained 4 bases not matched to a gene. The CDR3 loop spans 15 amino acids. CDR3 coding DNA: TGTGCCAGCAGCTTGGGACTAGCGGGAGACCGCGAGCAGTACTTC. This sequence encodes CASSLGLAGDREQYF.

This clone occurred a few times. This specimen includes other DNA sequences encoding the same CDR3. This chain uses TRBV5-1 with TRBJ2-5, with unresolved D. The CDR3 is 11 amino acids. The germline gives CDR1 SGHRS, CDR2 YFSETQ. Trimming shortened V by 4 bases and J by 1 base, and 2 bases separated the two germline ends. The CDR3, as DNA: TGCGCCAGCAGCCTCCAAGAGACCCAGTACTTC. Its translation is CASSLQETQYF. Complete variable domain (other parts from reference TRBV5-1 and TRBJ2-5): KAGVTQTPRYLIKTRGQQVTLSCSPISGHRSVSWYQQTPGQGLQFLFEYFSETQRNKGNFPGRFSGRQFSNSRSEMNVSTLELGDSALYLCASSLQETQYFGPGTRLLVL.

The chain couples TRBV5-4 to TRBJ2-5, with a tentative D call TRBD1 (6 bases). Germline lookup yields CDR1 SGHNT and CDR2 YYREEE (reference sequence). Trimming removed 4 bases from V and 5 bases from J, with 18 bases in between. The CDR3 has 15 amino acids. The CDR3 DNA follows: TGTGCCAGCAGCCTCCAGGGTACAGGGATGGAGACCCAGTACTTC. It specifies CASSLQGTGMETQYF. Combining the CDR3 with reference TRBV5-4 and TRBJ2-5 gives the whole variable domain ETGVTQSPTHLIKTRGQQVTLRCSSQSGHNTVSWYQQALGQGPQFIFQYYREEENGRGNFPPRFSGLQFPNYSSELNVNALELDDSALYLCASSLQGTGMETQYFGPGTRLLVL.

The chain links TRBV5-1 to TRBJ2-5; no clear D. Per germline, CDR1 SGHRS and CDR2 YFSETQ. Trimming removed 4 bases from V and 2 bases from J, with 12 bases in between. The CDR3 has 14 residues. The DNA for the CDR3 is TGCGCCAGCAGCCGAATAGCTTCGCAAGAGACCCAGTACTTC. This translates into CASSRIASQETQYF.

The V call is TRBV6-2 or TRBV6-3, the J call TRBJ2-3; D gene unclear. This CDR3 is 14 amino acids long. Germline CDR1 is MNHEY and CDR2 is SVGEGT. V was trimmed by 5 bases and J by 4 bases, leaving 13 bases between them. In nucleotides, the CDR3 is TGTGCCAGCAGTACTATCTCAGTGGCAGATACGCAGTATTTT. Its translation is CASSTISVADTQYF.

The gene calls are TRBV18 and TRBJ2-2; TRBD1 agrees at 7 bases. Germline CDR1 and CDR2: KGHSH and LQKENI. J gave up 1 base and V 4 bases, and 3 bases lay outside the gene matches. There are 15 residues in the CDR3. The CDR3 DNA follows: TGTGCCAGCTCACTAAACAGGGGGAACACCGGGGAGCTGTTTTTT. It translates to CASSLNRGNTGELFF.

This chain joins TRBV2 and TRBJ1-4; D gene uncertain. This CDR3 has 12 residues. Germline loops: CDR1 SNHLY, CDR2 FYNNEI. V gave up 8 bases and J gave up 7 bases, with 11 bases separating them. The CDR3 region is CASVGVGEKLFF. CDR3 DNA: TGTGCCAGCGTCGGAGTTGGTGAAAAACTGTTTTTT.

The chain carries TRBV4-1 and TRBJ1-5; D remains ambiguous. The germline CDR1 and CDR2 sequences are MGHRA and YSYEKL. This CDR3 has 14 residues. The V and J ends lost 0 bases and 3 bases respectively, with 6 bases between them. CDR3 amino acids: CASSQDSLNQPQHF. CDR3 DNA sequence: TGCGCCAGCAGCCAAGATTCCCTCAATCAGCCCCAGCATTTT.